This is a list of T cell receptor beta chains from one sample in a study of T cells in tuberculosis. Profiled with immunoSEQ multiplex PCR; TCRdb holds only in-frame clones, not every one. The sample holds about 49,000 clones, over 90% seen once. Specimen: PBMCs, collected at tuberculosis diagnosis. These receptors were collected from an adult with tuberculosis. The CDR3 runs from the conserved cysteine through the conserved F or W. Each record gives: V gene, D gene, clone size, J gene, CDR3 DNA, CDR3 protein. A D gene is named only where the DNA matches it firmly. The size of a clone is reported for some rows only, either as once, few or many, or as a class for expanded clones.

TRBV10-3	TRBD1	.	TRBJ2-7	TGTGCCATCAGTGTTCAGGGGGCCTCGCGCGAGCAGTACTTC	CAISVQGASREQYF
TRBV9	.	once	TRBJ1-1	TGTGCCAGCAGCGTAGATCAGGTGAACACTGAAGCTTTCTTT	CASSVDQVNTEAFF
TRBV18	.	.	TRBJ1-1	TGTGCCAGCTCACCAACTACGGCAAGCACTGAAGCTTTCTTT	CASSPTTASTEAFF
TRBV7-2	.	.	TRBJ2-1	TGTGCCAGCAGCTTGGGACCACAGGGTTCCAATGAGCAGTTCTTC	CASSLGPQGSNEQFF
TRBV6-5	TRBD1	.	TRBJ2-5	TGTGCCAGCAGGGGAGAGACAGGGGGCGAGACCCAGTACTTC	CASRGETGGETQYF
TRBV27	.	.	TRBJ2-3	TGTGCCAGCAGTCCCTCCAGGGGAGATACGCAGTATTTT	CASSPSRGDTQYF
TRBV5-4	TRBD2	.	TRBJ2-7	TGTGCCAGCAGCTTGCGGGGGGGAAGATCCTACGAGCAGTACTTC	CASSLRGGRSYEQYF
TRBV7-2	TRBD2	.	TRBJ2-5	TGTGCCAGCAGCCCACCAAGGCTAAGGACTAGCGGGGATCAAGAGACCCAGTACTTC	CASSPPRLRTSGDQETQYF
TRBV5-6	.	.	TRBJ1-2	TGTGCCAGCAGCCCGGCGGGGGGGGCCGGCTATGGCTACACCTTC	CASSPAGGAGYGYTF
TRBV27	TRBD2	.	TRBJ2-2	TGTGCCAGCAGCCGCGAAAGACTAGCGGGAGTGTCCGGGGAGCTGTTTTTT	CASSRERLAGVSGELFF
TRBV29-1	TRBD2	.	TRBJ2-7	TGCAGCGTCGTGAACCGTCAGGGAGGGAGCTCCTACGAGCAGTACTTC	CSVVNRQGGSSYEQYF
TRBV6-4	TRBD1	.	TRBJ2-1	TGTGCCAGCAGCGGACAGGGAGATGAGCAGTTCTTC	CASSGQGDEQFF
TRBV7-2	.	.	TRBJ1-5	TGTGCCAGCAGCTTAGCCCCGACAGGATTTAATCAGCCCCAGCATTTT	CASSLAPTGFNQPQHF
TRBV7-8	.	few	TRBJ1-1	TGTGCCAGCAGCTCCGGGATCCAGACTTTCTTT	CASSSGIQTFF
TRBV7-9	TRBD1	.	TRBJ2-1	TGTGCCAGCAGCTCAGACAGGGACAATGAGCAGTTCTTC	CASSSDRDNEQFF
TRBV7-8	.	.	TRBJ1-2	TGTGCCAGCAGCTTAGAGGGGGATCGGAGAGGCAACTATGGCTACACCTTC	CASSLEGDRRGNYGYTF
TRBV7-2	TRBD1	.	TRBJ2-1	TGTGCCAGCAGCTTAGTTTCCCGGACAGGGATTAATGAGCAGTTCTTC	CASSLVSRTGINEQFF
TRBV4-1	TRBD2	.	TRBJ2-7	TGCGCCAGCAGCCAAGCTAGCGGGCGCACCTCCTACGAGCAGTACTTC	CASSQASGRTSYEQYF
TRBV7-9	TRBD1	.	TRBJ1-4	TGTGCCAGCAGCATTGACAGGGGGCGCGTACAACATGAAAAACTGTTTTTT	CASSIDRGRVQHEKLFF
TRBV7-9	TRBD1	.	TRBJ2-1	TGTGCCAGCAGGCGGGACAGGGTCGGGGGCAATGAGCAGTTCTTC	CASRRDRVGGNEQFF
TRBV6-6	TRBD1	.	TRBJ1-1	TGTGCCAGCAGCCCCGACAGGGTCACTGAAGCTTTCTTT	CASSPDRVTEAFF
TRBV7-2	TRBD2	once	TRBJ2-2	TGTGCCAGCAGCTTACTCAATAGCGGGAGCACCGGGGAGCTGTTTTTT	CASSLLNSGSTGELFF
TRBV9	.	.	TRBJ2-7	TGTGCCAGCAGCGTAGCGTGGGGGGAAACGCGCGAGCAGTACTTC	CASSVAWGETREQYF
TRBV6-6	.	.	TRBJ2-5	TGTGCCAGCAGTCTAAAACCAAAAGAGACCCAGTACTTC	CASSLKPKETQYF
TRBV5-4	TRBD1	.	TRBJ1-2	TGTGCCAGCAGCCCAAGGACAGGGAAACTAGCTGGCTACACCTTC	CASSPRTGKLAGYTF
TRBV28	TRBD1	.	TRBJ2-1	TGTGCCAGCAGTTTATTGGGACAGCAACGGTTCTTC	CASSLLGQQRFF
TRBV18	TRBD1	once	TRBJ2-1	TGTGCCAGCTCACCAACAGGGGACAGCCCAAATGAGCAGTTCTTC	CASSPTGDSPNEQFF
TRBV6-6	.	.	TRBJ2-5	TGTGCCAGCAGTACTCGGAGTTACCAAGAGACCCAGTACTTC	CASSTRSYQETQYF
TRBV10-3	TRBD1	once	TRBJ2-7	TGTGCCATCAGTGACAAGGGGAGAGGTGGAGGACAGGGGTTGTACGAGCAGTACTTC	CAISDKGRGGGQGLYEQYF
TRBV13	.	.	TRBJ2-1	TGTGCCAGCAGCACAGGCTACAATGAGCAGTTCTTC	CASSTGYNEQFF
TRBV6-5	TRBD1	.	TRBJ1-2	TGTGCCAGCAGTCCTCAAGGGGGCGCAAACTATGGCTACACCTTC	CASSPQGGANYGYTF
TRBV30	TRBD2	.	TRBJ2-7	TGTGCCTGGAGGGGGAGCGGGAGGAACGAGCAGTACTTC	CAWRGSGRNEQYF
TRBV7-9	.	.	TRBJ1-4	TGTGCCAGCAGCTCTATCTACCCACCCACAACTAATGAAAAACTGTTTTTT	CASSSIYPPTTNEKLFF
TRBV4-1	.	once	TRBJ2-7	TGCGCCAGCAGCCAAAGAGACACTTACGAGCAGTACTTC	CASSQRDTYEQYF
TRBV23-1	.	.	TRBJ1-3	TGCGCCAGCAGTCAATCCCACAGTTCCGGAAACACCATATATTTT	CASSQSHSSGNTIYF
TRBV10-3	.	.	TRBJ1-6	TGTGCCATCAGTGATCCTGCTGACATACATTCACCCCTCCACTTT	CAISDPADIHSPLHF
TRBV10-3	TRBD2	few	TRBJ2-3	TGTGCCATCCAGCCTCTAGCGGGAAACTCAGATACGCAGTATTTT	CAIQPLAGNSDTQYF
TRBV2	TRBD1	.	TRBJ2-2	TGTGCCAGCAGCGGACAGGGGGCGGACCGGGAGCTGTTTTTT	CASSGQGADRELFF
TRBV10-3	.	.	TRBJ2-5	TGTGCCATCAGTGAGAAGGACAAACAGTACTTC	CAISEKDKQYF
TRBV28	.	few	TRBJ1-5	TGTGCCAGCACTTCAGTGGGAGGATTCGATCAGCCCCAGCATTTT	CASTSVGGFDQPQHF